Sequencing of this T cell receptor beta chain was carried out in a study of regulatory T cells in long-lasting Graves disease. This CDR3 region has 13 residues. Germline V gives CDR1 SGHNT, CDR2 YENEEA. The ends were cut back, 0 bases at V and 3 bases at J, with 2 bases in the middle. As to time point: persistent/refractory GD, antithyroid drugs over 5 years with positive TRAb. PBMC RNA served as the TCR library source. Through Arm-PCR of CDR3 regions and iRepertoire HTBI primers, TCR beta libraries were built. TCRdb fed the multiplex PCR reads into MiXCR, producing one record per CDR3 protein. Among roughly 700,000 distinct CDR3 sequences listed, about 32% were seen once. This clonotype was picked up many times.

V gene TRBV11-3 combines with J gene TRBJ2-2; D unresolved. The receptor comes from a female donor with Graves disease. The starting material was peripheral blood mononuclear cells (PBMCs), obtained when the disease was refractory, from a patient treated with antithyroid drugs. The CDR3 spells CASSLDHTGELFF. The CDR3 region has the DNA TGTGCCAGCAGCTTAGACCACACCGGGGAGCTGTTTTTT.